The clone carrying this T cell receptor beta chain was counted many times. Its matching antigen is unknown. Within the sample, other DNA sequences also encode this same CDR3. This record comes from a study of T cell responses to AZD1222 COVID-19 vaccine. Study-level background: Timing groups of about 4 and about 12 weeks for second doses were pooled.

Sequencing used immunoSEQ multiplex PCR; TCRdb keeps in-frame clones, though not all of them. The sample lists roughly 180,000 clones, about 94% occurring once. V lost 4 bases to trimming and J lost 2 bases, with 8 bases between them. The CDR3 spans 13 residues. Germline V gene lookup returns CDR1 SGHVS and CDR2 FQNEAQ. The study, taken as a whole, reports: Dominant at 160-218 and 743-854, vaccine-associated CD4 TCRs also spanned spike. Donors were largely white British and mainly female; clonal diversity was possibly underestimated.

The TCR originated in an adult in good health. This chain links TRBV7-8 with TRBJ1-2; TRBD1 is a possible D gene (5 bases). The sample consisted of peripheral blood, taken on day 0 of AZD1222 vaccination. The CDR3 DNA follows: TGTGCCAGCAGCTCCGGGGGGAACTATGGCTACACCTTC. Translation: CASSSGGNYGYTF.